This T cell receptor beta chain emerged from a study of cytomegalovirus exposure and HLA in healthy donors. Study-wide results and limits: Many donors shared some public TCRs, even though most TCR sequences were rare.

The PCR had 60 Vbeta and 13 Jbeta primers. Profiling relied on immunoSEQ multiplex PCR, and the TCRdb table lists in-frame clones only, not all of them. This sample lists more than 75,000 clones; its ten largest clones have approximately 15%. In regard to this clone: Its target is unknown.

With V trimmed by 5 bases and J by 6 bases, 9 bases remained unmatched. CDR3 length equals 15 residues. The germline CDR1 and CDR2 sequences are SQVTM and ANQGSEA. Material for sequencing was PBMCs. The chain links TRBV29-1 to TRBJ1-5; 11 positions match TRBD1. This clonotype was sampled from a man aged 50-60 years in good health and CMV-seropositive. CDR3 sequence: CSVSPGTGGSQPQHF. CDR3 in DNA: TGCAGCGTTTCTCCCGGGACAGGGGGTTCTCAGCCCCAGCATTTT.